These 10 T cell receptor beta chains share one sample of origin, sequenced in a study of radiotherapy plus CTLA-4 blockade in lung cancer. Repertoires were generated with immunoSEQ multiplex PCR, while TCRdb's copy carries only in-frame clones and drops some. The repertoire holds about 87,000 clones, with more than 75% as singletons. The sequencing here drew on peripheral blood, taken from a patient treated with radiotherapy plus ipilimumab. Receptors originate from a human donor with non-small cell lung cancer that progressed on radiotherapy plus ipilimumab.

CDR3 protein: CASSGSGAGANVLTF. The CDR3 coding sequence is TGTGCCAGCAGTGGCTCAGGGGCCGGGGCCAACGTCCTGACTTTC. This rearrangement joins TRBV6-5 to TRBJ2-6; a possible D gene is TRBD1 (6 bases). The length of the CDR3 is 15 residues. V gave up 5 bases and J gave up 4 bases, with 12 bases separating them. Per the germline V gene, CDR1 is MNHEY and CDR2 is SVGAGI.

The gene calls are TRBV18 and TRBJ1-1, with D possibly being TRBD1 (6 bases). V shed 2 bases and J shed 3 bases, with 10 bases lying between them. The CDR3 consists of 14 residues. Looked up from germline, CDR1 is KGHSH and CDR2 is LQKENI. The CDR3 loop is CASSPTPGDTEAFF. The CDR3 coding sequence is TGTGCCAGCTCACCAACACCAGGGGACACTGAAGCTTTCTTT.

The V and J genes are TRBV6-4 and TRBJ2-2; D not resolved. The germline V and J ends were trimmed by 4 bases and 4 bases, with 10 bases remaining between them. This CDR3 spans 14 amino acids. Germline V gene lookup returns CDR1 MRHNA and CDR2 SNTAGT. The CDR3 DNA reads as TGTGCCAGCAGTGCCTCGCCGGGCACCGGGGAGCTGTTTTTT. As protein: CASSASPGTGELFF.

This chain connects TRBV7-2 to TRBJ2-1; D is possibly TRBD2 (6 bases). CDR1 SGHTA and CDR2 FQGNSA come from the germline V gene. The CDR3 has 14 residues. V was shortened by 5 bases and J by 8 bases, with 16 bases between the two germline ends. The CDR3: CASSVVGGLDEQFF. The CDR3 coding sequence is TGTGCCAGCAGCGTAGTCGGGGGTTTGGATGAGCAGTTCTTC.

The V call is TRBV9, the J call TRBJ1-1, with 7 bases matching TRBD1. CDR1 is SGDLS and CDR2 is YYNGEE in the germline V gene. The CDR3 length is 15 residues. The junction had 10 bases not matched to a gene; V was cut back by 4 bases and J by 4 bases. CDR3 bases: TGTGCCAGCAGCCCCAGGGGGGAGCGGGCCACTGAAGCTTTCTTT. Its translation is CASSPRGERATEAFF.

This clone was counted a single time. The V and J genes are TRBV28 and TRBJ1-5, with a possible D match to TRBD1 (5 bases). The CDR3 length is 16 residues. CDR1 is MDHEN, CDR2 SYDVKM, per germline. Trimming removed 3 bases at V and 3 bases at J, with 15 bases between. Written as DNA, the CDR3 is TGTGCCAGCAGTTTGCCGACAGCGCAGCCCAATCAGCCCCAGCATTTT. Its protein is CASSLPTAQPNQPQHF. The full variable domain, in which reference TRBV28 and TRBJ1-5 provide the parts outside the CDR3, is DVKVTQSSRYLVKRTGEKVFLECVQDMDHENMFWYRQDPGLGLRLIYFSYDVKMKEKGDIPEGYSVSREKKERFSLILESASTNQTSMYLCASSLPTAQPNQPQHFGDGTRLSIL.

This rearrangement joins TRBV5-8 to TRBJ2-7; D is uncertain. The CDR3 loop spans 11 amino acids. Trimming removed 2 bases at V and 6 bases at J, with 6 bases between. CDR1 is SGHTS and CDR2 is YDEGEE in the germline V gene. CDR3 sequence (DNA): TGTGCCAGCAGCTTATCGAGCGAGCAGTACTTC. This translates into CASSLSSEQYF.

The rearrangement uses TRBV29-1 and TRBJ2-3; D call uncertain. Deletions cut 4 bases from V and 2 bases from J, with 10 bases between. The germline gives CDR1 SQVTM, CDR2 ANQGSEA. The CDR3 covers 13 residues. The CDR3 DNA reads as TGCAGCGTTGTGGACCCTTACACAGATACGCAGTATTTT. Its translation is CSVVDPYTDTQYF.

This clone came up a few times. The rearrangement uses TRBV9 and TRBJ2-3; 8 bases are shared with TRBD2. The germline CDR1 and CDR2 sequences are SGDLS and YYNGEE. This CDR3 is 14 amino acids long. Trimming at V came to 6 bases and at J to 3 bases, leaving 6 bases not matched to a gene. The CDR3 here is CASTREGGTDTQYF. The CDR3 nucleotides are TGTGCCAGCACTCGGGAGGGGGGTACAGATACGCAGTATTTT.

The gene calls are TRBV5-1 and TRBJ2-5, with 8 bases lining up with TRBD2. Germline trimming cut 5 bases from V and 2 bases from J; bases unmatched to any gene: 8. This CDR3 comprises 15 residues. The V gene's germline CDR1 is SGHRS and CDR2 YFSETQ. The CDR3 loop is CASRAIAGFQETQYF. In DNA form, the CDR3 reads TGCGCCAGCAGGGCGATAGCGGGATTTCAAGAGACCCAGTACTTC.